Following are 19 T cell receptor beta chains from one sample sequenced in a study of blood T cells in healthy people across ages. It was with a sample-barcoded 5' primer and a J-beta primer mix that a second PCR of roughly 7 to 11 cycles was run. TCRdb passed the 5' RACE reads through MiXCR, listing each CDR3 protein once. There are more than 800,000 distinct CDR3 sequences in the sample; under 45% occur only once, and over 15% lies in the top ten. The sample consisted of blood. These receptors were taken from a woman aged 55-69 years in good health.

The genes are TRBV6-5 and TRBJ2-7; D is possibly TRBD2 (6 bases). Germline loops: CDR1 MNHEY, CDR2 SVGAGI. Trimming shortened V by 4 bases and J by 1 base, and 17 bases separated the two germline ends. The length of the CDR3 is 16 residues. The CDR3 protein is CASSFRGRGWSYEQYF. The CDR3 DNA reads as TGTGCCAGCAGTTTCCGCGGGCGGGGCTGGTCCTACGAGCAGTACTTC.

This clonotype was found a few times. The chain couples TRBV5-1 to TRBJ2-1; D is perhaps TRBD1 or TRBD2 (5 bases each). V gave up 3 bases and J gave up 9 bases, with 10 bases separating them. CDR3 length equals 12 residues. Germline V gene lookup returns CDR1 SGHRS and CDR2 YFSETQ. In DNA, the CDR3 is TGCGCCAGCAGCTCCCCGGGACCTGAGCAGTTCTTC. Protein: CASSSPGPEQFF.

The rearrangement uses TRBV12-3 or TRBV12-4 and TRBJ2-1; possibly TRBD1 or TRBD2 for D (5 bases each). The CDR3 consists of 18 residues. Deletions cut 3 bases from V and 0 bases from J, with 18 bases between. The DNA for the CDR3 is TGTGCCAGCAGTTTCGAGCTCCGGGACGCCCTCTCCTACAATGAGCAGTTCTTC. This gives the protein CASSFELRDALSYNEQFF.

The genes are TRBV28 and TRBJ2-4, with 7 nucleotides matching TRBD1. With the DNA end fitting TRBJ2-7 better, the J assignment may be wrong. Looked up from germline, CDR1 is MDHEN and CDR2 is SYDVKM. The CDR3 is made up of 14 amino acids. The CDR3 protein is CASLPGQLTYEQYF. Here the CDR3 DNA reads TGTGCCAGTTTACCGGGACAGCTAACCTACGAGCAGTACTTC.

This clonotype has at least ten counts. This rearrangement joins TRBV7-9 to TRBJ2-7, with D possibly being TRBD2 (6 bases). Germline V lookup: CDR1 SEHNR, CDR2 FQNEAQ (reference sequence). The V end lost 1 base, the J end lost 3 bases, and 19 bases lay between the germline ends. The CDR3 is 17 residues long. In DNA form, the CDR3 reads TGTGCCAGCAGCTTAGTGCGCCCGGGGGACCGACACTACGAGCAGTACTTC. It encodes CASSLVRPGDRHYEQYF.

The chain links TRBV12-3 or TRBV12-4 to TRBJ2-7; the D is unclear. Trimming stripped 7 bases from V and 6 bases from J, with 19 bases between. The CDR3 consists of 14 residues. The CDR3 reads CASNTPGPSGEQYF. For the CDR3, the DNA is TGTGCCAGCAACACCCCAGGACCCTCGGGCGAGCAGTACTTC.

The table lists this clonotype with a count of one. The chain links TRBV29-1 to TRBJ2-5; 7 positions match TRBD2. The CDR3 length is 14 residues. J was trimmed by 1 base and V by 7 bases; bases with no gene match: 9. Germline loops: CDR1 SQVTM, CDR2 ANQGSEA. The CDR3 DNA follows: TGCAGCGCTTGGGGGGGAGAGGCCCAAGAGACCCAGTACTTC. Protein product: CSAWGGEAQETQYF.

V and J are TRBV9 and TRBJ1-1, with D perhaps TRBD1 (6 bases). The CDR3 sequence is 15 residues long. Trimming removed 3 bases at V and 1 base at J, with 13 bases between. The germline V gene has CDR1 SGDLS and CDR2 YYNGEE. CDR3: CASSGLQGQNTEAFF. The CDR3 nucleotides are TGTGCCAGCAGCGGATTACAGGGCCAGAACACTGAAGCTTTCTTT.

This clonotype was seen once. The chain uses TRBV9 and TRBJ2-7, with D tentatively TRBD2 (6 bases). CDR1 is SGDLS and CDR2 is YYNGEE in the germline V gene. The V end was cut by 0 bases, the J end by 4 bases, with 14 bases between. The CDR3 has 15 residues. The CDR3 reads CASSVGEAVIYEQYF. DNA of the CDR3: TGTGCCAGCAGCGTAGGGGAGGCCGTAATATACGAGCAGTACTTC.

Only a few counts were recorded for this clonotype. The chain combines TRBV29-1 with TRBJ2-7; D not certain. The V and J ends lost 6 bases and 9 bases respectively, with 30 bases between them. This CDR3 spans 16 amino acids. Per germline, CDR1 SQVTM and CDR2 ANQGSEA. The chain's CDR3 is CSVSAPALASRSTQYF. CDR3 sequence (DNA): TGCAGCGTATCCGCCCCGGCTCTCGCCTCCCGCTCGACGCAGTACTTC.

The V gene is TRBV20-1, the J gene TRBJ2-7; D is unresolved. The CDR3 is 12 amino acids. V dropped 3 bases and J dropped 6 bases, with 12 bases sitting between them. Germline CDR1 and CDR2: DFQATT and SNEGSKA (reference sequence). CDR3 bases: TGCAGTGCTAGCAATACCGGGTTCGAGCAGTACTTC. This translates into CSASNTGFEQYF.

The gene calls are TRBV12-3 or TRBV12-4 and TRBJ2-5, with D maybe TRBD2 (5 bases). The V end was cut by 3 bases, the J end by 4 bases, with 12 bases between. CDR3 length: 14 amino acids. CDR3 amino acids: CASSFSVASETQYF. CDR3 in DNA: TGTGCCAGCAGTTTTTCGGTAGCGTCAGAGACCCAGTACTTC.

The chain uses TRBV12-3 or TRBV12-4 and TRBJ2-7, with D uncertain. The CDR3 loop spans 13 amino acids. V lost 5 bases and J 8 bases, leaving 16 bases between the germline ends. CDR3 protein: CASSPVAGSQQYF. CDR3 nucleotides: TGTGCCAGCAGTCCCGTAGCCGGAAGTCAGCAGTACTTC.

This clonotype has only a few counts. This rearrangement joins TRBV12-3 or TRBV12-4 to TRBJ1-1; D possibly corresponds to TRBD1 (6 bases). V dropped 3 bases and J dropped 6 bases, with 26 bases sitting between them. There are 18 residues in the CDR3. CDR3 bases: TGTGCCAGCAGTTTTATCGGACTCCGGGGGCCCACGGACCCTGAAGCTTTCTTT. Its protein is CASSFIGLRGPTDPEAFF.

This clonotype was found a few times. The chain recombines TRBV6-5 with TRBJ1-2, with a possible D match to TRBD1 (6 bases). Germline V gives CDR1 MNHEY, CDR2 SVGAGI. This CDR3 has 13 amino acids. Between the trimmed V and J ends, which lost 6 bases and 7 bases, there was a span of 15 bases. The CDR3 sequence: CASSQTGVSGYTF. The CDR3 DNA follows: TGTGCCAGCAGCCAGACAGGAGTCAGTGGCTACACCTTC.

CDR3 in DNA: TGTGCCAGCAGAACCGTGGGGGACAATGAGCAGTACTTC. It codes for CASRTVGDNEQYF. This rearrangement joins TRBV9 to TRBJ2-1; tentatively, D is TRBD1 (6 bases). TRBJ2-7 matches the DNA end more closely, so the J call is doubtful. The germline gives CDR1 SGDLS, CDR2 YYNGEE. The CDR3 totals 13 residues.

This sequence joins TRBV15 and TRBJ2-3; D might be TRBD1 or TRBD2, each matching 5 bases. The CDR3 extends over 17 amino acids. The germline V gene has CDR1 LNHNV and CDR2 YYDKDF (reference sequence). V lost 1 base to trimming and J lost 6 bases, with 20 bases between them. CDR3 DNA sequence: TGTGCCACCAGCAGAGTTGTCGCCGCCTCAGAGGGGGATACGCAGTATTTT. It codes for CATSRVVAASEGDTQYF.

V and J are TRBV12-3 or TRBV12-4 and TRBJ2-5; the D is unclear. This CDR3 comprises 15 residues. The V end lost 2 bases, the J end lost 2 bases, and 12 bases lay between the germline ends. CDR3 residues: CASSLIGGAQETQYF. In DNA, the CDR3 is TGTGCCAGCAGTTTAATAGGCGGAGCTCAAGAGACCCAGTACTTC.

DNA of the CDR3: TGTGCCAGCAGCGTAGGTGGGGGTTTTTCCTACAATGAGCAGTTCTTC. Its protein is CASSVGGGFSYNEQFF. The chain is built from TRBV9 and TRBJ2-1, with D perhaps assigned TRBD1 or TRBD2 (5 bases each). The CDR3 loop spans 16 amino acids. V lost 0 bases, J lost 1 base, and 11 bases lay in between. The germline V gene has CDR1 SGDLS and CDR2 YYNGEE.